This TCR beta chain is drawn from a study of shared clonotypes between healthy human individuals. Overall study results and limits: Clonotype sharing across four donors was observed for around 4.5% of naive CD4 clonotypes.

This clone was seen once. No antigen is known for it. Other DNA sequences within the sample encode an identical CDR3. This CDR3 contains 15 residues. V was clipped by 5 bases and J by 1 base; unmatched bases: 7. Germline CDR1 is LNHDA and CDR2 is SQIVND (reference sequence). Cells designated naive CD8 were CD45RO-negative and were positively selected for CCR7, with terminally differentiated effector memory CD45RA+ cells excluded. Sequencing used immunoSEQ multiplex PCR; TCRdb keeps in-frame clones, though not all of them. The sample yields about 2.1 million clones, 80% to 95% seen once. Sequencing was carried out using naive CD8+ T cells from PBMCs. This clonotype originated in a man aged 18 to 35 in good health. Some clones in this sample may be carry-over from other donors' samples. This chain connects TRBV19 to TRBJ2-7; 8 nucleotides line up with TRBD1. The CDR3 nucleotides read TGTGCCAGTAGTCCACGACAGGGGCTGTCCTACGAGCAGTACTTC. Amino acids: CASSPRQGLSYEQYF.